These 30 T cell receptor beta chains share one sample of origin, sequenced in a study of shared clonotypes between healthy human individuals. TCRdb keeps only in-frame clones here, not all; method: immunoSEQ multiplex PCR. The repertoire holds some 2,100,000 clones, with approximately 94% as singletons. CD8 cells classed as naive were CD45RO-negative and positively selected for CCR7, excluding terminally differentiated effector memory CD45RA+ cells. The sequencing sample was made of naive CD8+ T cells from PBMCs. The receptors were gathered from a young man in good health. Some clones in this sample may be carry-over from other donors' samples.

For the CDR3, the DNA is TGTGCCAGCAGCGGGACAGAATACACTGAAGCTTTCTTT. Protein sequence: CASSGTEYTEAFF. This sequence joins TRBV9 and TRBJ1-1; D may be TRBD1 (6 bases). The CDR3 covers 13 residues. Germline V CDR1 and CDR2: SGDLS, YYNGEE. Trimming removed 3 bases at V and 3 bases at J, with 9 bases between.

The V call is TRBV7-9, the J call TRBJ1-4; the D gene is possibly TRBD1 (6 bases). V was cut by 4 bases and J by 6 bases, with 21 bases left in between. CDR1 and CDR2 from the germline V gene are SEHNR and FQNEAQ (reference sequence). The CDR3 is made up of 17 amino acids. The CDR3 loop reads CASSSLLGGLGDEKLFF. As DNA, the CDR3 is TGTGCCAGCAGCTCCCTTTTAGGGGGGCTCGGTGATGAAAAACTGTTTTTT.

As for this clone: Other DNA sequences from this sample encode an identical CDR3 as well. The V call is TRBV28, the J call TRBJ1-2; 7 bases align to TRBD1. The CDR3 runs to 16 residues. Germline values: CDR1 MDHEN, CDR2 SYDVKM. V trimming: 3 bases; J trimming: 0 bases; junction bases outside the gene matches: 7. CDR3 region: CASSFYRDSANYGYTF. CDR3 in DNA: TGTGCCAGCAGTTTCTACCGGGACAGCGCTAACTATGGCTACACCTTC.

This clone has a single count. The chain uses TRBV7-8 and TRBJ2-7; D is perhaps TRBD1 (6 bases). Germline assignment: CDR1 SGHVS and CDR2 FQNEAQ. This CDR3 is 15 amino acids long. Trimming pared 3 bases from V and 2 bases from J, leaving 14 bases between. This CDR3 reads CASSFADRSTYEQYF. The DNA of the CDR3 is TGTGCCAGCAGCTTCGCAGACAGGTCTACCTACGAGCAGTACTTC.

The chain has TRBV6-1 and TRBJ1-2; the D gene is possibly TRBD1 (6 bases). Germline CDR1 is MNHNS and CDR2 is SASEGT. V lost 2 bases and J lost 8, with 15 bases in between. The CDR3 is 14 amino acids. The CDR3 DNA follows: TGTGCCAGCAGTGAAAGGGGGGGGCCGAGAGGCTACACCTTC. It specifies CASSERGGPRGYTF.

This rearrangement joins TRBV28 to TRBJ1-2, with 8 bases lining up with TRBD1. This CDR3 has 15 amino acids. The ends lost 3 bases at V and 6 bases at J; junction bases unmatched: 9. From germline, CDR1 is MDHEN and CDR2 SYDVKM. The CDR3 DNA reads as TGTGCCAGCAGTTTTTCGTGGCAGGGGGCGCATGGCTACACCTTC. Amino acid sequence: CASSFSWQGAHGYTF.

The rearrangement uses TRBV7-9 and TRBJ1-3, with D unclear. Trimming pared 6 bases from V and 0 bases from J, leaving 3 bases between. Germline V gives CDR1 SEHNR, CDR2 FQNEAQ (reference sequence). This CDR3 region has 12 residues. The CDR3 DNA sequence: TGTGCCAGCAGTACCTCTGGAAACACCATATATTTT. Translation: CASSTSGNTIYF.

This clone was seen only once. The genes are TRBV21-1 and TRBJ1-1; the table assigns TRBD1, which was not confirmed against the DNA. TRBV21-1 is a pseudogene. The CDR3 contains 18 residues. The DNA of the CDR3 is TGTGCCAGCAGCAAATCACGATTCGACAGAGACATGAACACTGAAGCTTTCTTT. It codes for CASSKSRFDRDMNTEAFF.

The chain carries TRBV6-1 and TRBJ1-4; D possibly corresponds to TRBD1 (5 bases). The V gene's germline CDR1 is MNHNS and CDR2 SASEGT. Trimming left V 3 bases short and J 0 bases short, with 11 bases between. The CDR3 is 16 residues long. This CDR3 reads CASSELGEATNEKLFF. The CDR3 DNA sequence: TGTGCCAGCAGTGAGTTAGGGGAGGCAACTAATGAAAAACTGTTTTTT.

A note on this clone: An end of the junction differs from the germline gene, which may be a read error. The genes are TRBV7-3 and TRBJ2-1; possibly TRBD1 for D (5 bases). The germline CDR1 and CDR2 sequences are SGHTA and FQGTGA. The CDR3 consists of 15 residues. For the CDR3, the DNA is TGTGCCAGCAGTTTAACATGGGGTGGGGCCGATGAGCAGTTCTTC. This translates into CASSLTWGGADEQFF.

The DNA for the CDR3 is TGTGCCAGCAGCCTACCCACGCCCTTAGAAGGCCGGAACACCGGGGAGCTGTTTTTT. Translation: CASSLPTPLEGRNTGELFF. This chain joins TRBV11-2 and TRBJ2-2; no reliable D call. The CDR3 is made up of 19 amino acids. Germline values: CDR1 SGHAT, CDR2 FQNNGV. V was shortened by 5 bases and J by 1 base, with 23 bases between the two germline ends.

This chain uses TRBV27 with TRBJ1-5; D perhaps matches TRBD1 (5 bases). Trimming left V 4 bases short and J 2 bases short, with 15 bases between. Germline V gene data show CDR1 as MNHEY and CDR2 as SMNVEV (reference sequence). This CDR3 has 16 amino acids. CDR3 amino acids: CASSSHTGGGNQPQHF. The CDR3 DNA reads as TGTGCCAGCAGTTCCCACACAGGTGGTGGCAATCAGCCCCAGCATTTT.

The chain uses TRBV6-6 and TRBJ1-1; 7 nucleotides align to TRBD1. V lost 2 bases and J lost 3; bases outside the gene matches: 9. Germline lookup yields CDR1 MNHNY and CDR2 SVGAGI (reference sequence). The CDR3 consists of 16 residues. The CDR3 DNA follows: TGTGCCAGCAGTTACCCCCCAACAGGGGAGGACACTGAAGCTTTCTTT. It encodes CASSYPPTGEDTEAFF.

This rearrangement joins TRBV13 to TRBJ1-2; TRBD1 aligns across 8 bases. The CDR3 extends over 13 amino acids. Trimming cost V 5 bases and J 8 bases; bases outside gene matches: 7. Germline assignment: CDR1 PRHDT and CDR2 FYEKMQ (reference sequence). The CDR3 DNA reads TGTGCCAGCAGCGAAACGACAGGGGTCGGCTACACCTTC. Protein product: CASSETTGVGYTF.

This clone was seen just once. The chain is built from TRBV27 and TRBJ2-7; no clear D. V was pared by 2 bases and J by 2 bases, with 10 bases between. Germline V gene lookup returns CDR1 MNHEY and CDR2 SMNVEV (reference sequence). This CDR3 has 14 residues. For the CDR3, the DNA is TGTGCCAGCAGTTTAGGCCGATACCCCTACGAGCAGTACTTC. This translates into CASSLGRYPYEQYF.

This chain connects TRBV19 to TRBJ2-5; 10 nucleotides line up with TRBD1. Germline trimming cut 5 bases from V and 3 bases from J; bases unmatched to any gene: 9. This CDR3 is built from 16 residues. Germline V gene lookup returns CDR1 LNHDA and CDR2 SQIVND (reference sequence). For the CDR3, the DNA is TGTGCCAGTAGTCCAGGGACAGGGGAGTATGAAGAGACCCAGTACTTC. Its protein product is CASSPGTGEYEETQYF.

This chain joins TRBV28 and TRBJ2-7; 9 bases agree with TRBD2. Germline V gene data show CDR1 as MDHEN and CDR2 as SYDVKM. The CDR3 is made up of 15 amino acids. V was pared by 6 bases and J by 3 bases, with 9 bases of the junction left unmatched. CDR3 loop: CASRNVAGVNYEQYF. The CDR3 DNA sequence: TGTGCCAGCAGGAACGTAGCGGGAGTGAACTACGAGCAGTACTTC.

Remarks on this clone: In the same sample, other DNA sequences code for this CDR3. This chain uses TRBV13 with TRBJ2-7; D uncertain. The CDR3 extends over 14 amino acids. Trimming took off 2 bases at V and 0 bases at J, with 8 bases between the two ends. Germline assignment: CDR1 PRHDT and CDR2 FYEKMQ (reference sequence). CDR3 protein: CASSLSGVSYEQYF. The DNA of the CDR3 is TGTGCCAGCAGCTTAAGTGGGGTCTCCTACGAGCAGTACTTC.

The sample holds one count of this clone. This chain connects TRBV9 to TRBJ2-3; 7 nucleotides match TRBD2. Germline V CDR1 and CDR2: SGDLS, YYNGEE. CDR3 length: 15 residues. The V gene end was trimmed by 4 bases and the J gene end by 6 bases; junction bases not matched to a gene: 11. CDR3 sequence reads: CASSPSGAVPDTQYF. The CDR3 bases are TGTGCCAGCAGCCCGAGCGGGGCGGTCCCGGATACGCAGTATTTT.

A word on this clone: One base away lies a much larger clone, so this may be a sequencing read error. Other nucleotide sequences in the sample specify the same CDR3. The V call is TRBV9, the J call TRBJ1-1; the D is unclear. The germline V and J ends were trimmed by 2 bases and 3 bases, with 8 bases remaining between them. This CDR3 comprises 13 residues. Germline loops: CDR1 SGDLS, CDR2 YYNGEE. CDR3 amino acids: CASSVGGDTEAFF. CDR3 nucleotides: TGTGCCAGCAGCGTTGGTGGGGACACTGAAGCTTTCTTT.

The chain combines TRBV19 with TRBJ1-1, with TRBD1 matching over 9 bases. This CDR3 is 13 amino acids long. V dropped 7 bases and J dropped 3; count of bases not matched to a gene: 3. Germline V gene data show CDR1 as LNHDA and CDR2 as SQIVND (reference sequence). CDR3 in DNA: TGTGCCAGTATGACAGGGGGACACACTGAAGCTTTCTTT. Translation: CASMTGGHTEAFF.

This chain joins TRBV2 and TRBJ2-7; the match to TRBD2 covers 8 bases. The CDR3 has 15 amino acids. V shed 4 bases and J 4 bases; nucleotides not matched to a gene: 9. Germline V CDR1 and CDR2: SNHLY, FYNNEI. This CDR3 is CASSVPGRARYEQYF. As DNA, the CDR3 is TGTGCCAGCAGTGTACCCGGGAGGGCCCGGTACGAGCAGTACTTC. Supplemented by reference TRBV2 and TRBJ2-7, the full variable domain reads EPEVTQTPSHQVTQMGQEVILRCVPISNHLYFYWYRQILGQKVEFLVSFYNNEISEKSEIFDDQFSVERPDGSNFTLKIRSTKLEDSAMYFCASSVPGRARYEQYFGPGTRLTVT.

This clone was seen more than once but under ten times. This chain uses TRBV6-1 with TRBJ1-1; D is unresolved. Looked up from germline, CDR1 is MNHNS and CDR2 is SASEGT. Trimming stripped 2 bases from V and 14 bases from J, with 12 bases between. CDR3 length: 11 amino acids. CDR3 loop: CASSEYGLFFF. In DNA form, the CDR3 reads TGTGCCAGCAGTGAATATGGCCTCTTCTTCTTT.

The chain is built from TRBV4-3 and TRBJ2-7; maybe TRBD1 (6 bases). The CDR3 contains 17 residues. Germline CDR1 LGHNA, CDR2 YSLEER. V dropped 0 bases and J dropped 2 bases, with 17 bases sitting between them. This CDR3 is CASSQDFATGITYEQYF. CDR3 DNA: TGCGCCAGCAGCCAAGATTTCGCGACAGGAATTACCTACGAGCAGTACTTC.

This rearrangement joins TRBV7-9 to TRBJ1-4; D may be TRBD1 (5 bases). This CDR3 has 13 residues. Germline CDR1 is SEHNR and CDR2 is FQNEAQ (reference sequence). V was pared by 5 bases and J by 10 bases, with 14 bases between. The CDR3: CASSPPEGRKLFF. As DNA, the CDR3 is TGTGCCAGCAGCCCCCCGGAGGGACGAAAACTGTTTTTT. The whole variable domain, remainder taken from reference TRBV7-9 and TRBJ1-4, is DTGVSQNPRHKITKRGQNVTFRCDPISEHNRLYWYRQTLGQGPEFLTYFQNEAQLEKSRLLSDRFSAERPKGSFSTLEIQRTEQGDSAMYLCASSPPEGRKLFFGSGTQLSVL.

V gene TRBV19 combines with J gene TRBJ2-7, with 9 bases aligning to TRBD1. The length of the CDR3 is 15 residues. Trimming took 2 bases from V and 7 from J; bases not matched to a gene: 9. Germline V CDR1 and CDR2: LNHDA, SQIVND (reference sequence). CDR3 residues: CASSIRTGAVREQYF. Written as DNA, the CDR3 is TGTGCCAGTAGTATAAGGACAGGGGCCGTACGGGAGCAGTACTTC.

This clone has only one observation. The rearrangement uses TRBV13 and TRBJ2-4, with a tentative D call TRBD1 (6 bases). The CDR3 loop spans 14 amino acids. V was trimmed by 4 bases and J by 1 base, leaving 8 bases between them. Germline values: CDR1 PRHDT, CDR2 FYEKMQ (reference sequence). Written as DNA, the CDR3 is TGTGCCAGCAGCTCTGACAGGGCCAAAAACATTCAGTACTTC. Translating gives CASSSDRAKNIQYF. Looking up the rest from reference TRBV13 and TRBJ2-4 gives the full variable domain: AAGVIQSPRHLIKEKRETATLKCYPIPRHDTVYWYQQGPGQDPQFLISFYEKMQSDKGSIPDRFSAQQFSDYHSELNMSSLELGDSALYFCASSSDRAKNIQYFGAGTRLSVL.

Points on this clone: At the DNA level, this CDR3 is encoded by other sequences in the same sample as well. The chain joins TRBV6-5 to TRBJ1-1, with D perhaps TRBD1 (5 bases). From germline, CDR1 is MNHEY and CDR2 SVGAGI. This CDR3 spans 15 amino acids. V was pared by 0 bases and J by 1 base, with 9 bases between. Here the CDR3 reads CASSYSAGGNTEAFF. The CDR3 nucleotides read TGTGCCAGCAGTTACTCTGCGGGGGGGAACACTGAAGCTTTCTTT.

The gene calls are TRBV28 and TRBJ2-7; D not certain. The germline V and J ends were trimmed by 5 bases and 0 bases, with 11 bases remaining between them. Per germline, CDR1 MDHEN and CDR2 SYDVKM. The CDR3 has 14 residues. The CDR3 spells CASSPARSSYEQYF. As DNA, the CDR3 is TGTGCCAGCAGTCCAGCGAGGAGCTCCTACGAGCAGTACTTC. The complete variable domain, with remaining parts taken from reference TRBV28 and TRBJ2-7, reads DVKVTQSSRYLVKRTGEKVFLECVQDMDHENMFWYRQDPGLGLRLIYFSYDVKMKEKGDIPEGYSVSREKKERFSLILESASTNQTSMYLCASSPARSSYEQYFGPGTRLTVT.

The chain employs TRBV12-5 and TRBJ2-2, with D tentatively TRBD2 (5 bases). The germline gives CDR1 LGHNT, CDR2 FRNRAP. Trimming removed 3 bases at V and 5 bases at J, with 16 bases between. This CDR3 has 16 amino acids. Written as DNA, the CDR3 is TGTGCTAGTGGTTTATTGGGAGAGAAAACGACCGGGGAGCTGTTTTTT. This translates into CASGLLGEKTTGELFF.